This entry features one TCR beta chain sequence. This clonotype was observed a few times. The antigen this receptor binds is unknown. No much larger clonotype is one base removed from it; base qualities were not supplied. CDR1 and CDR2 are drawn from the germline V gene (reference sequence): DFQATT, SNEGSKA. The CDR3 runs 15 residues from the cysteine to the phenylalanine. Just CDR3 DNA is preserved here, 45 bases in frame from base 1. V loses 0 bases, J loses 0 bases, and the germline ends lie 9 bases apart. Systemically healthy Caucasian individuals from Russia, approximately 39 in total and aged about 6 to 95 years, were included as donors. Each donor gave 8 to 10 milliliters of peripheral blood, collected into EDTA-treated Vacutainer tubes. PBMCs were isolated by Ficoll-Paque density-gradient centrifugation, with at least 6 million obtained per sample. Total RNA, at least 5 micrograms per sample, was extracted from PBMCs with Trizol reagent. For every donor, flow cytometry on a PBMC aliquot measured the percentage of naive CD45RAhigh/CD27high T cells.

The data were taken from a study of blood T cells in healthy people across ages (dated by TCRdb to between 2014 and 2017). Study-level background: Template switching captured roughly one uniquely barcoded TCR beta cDNA molecule per two T cells in model experiments. Using deep sequencing normalized with unique cDNA molecular identifiers, the study measured how TCR beta repertoire diversity changes with age. The donors were divided into four age groups: young (average approximately 16 years), middle-aged (about 40), aged (approximately 64) and long-lived (around 87). Donors of different ages were randomly distributed across sequencing lanes to avoid experimental bias. Using the same blood draw, the study looked at two additional independent replicas of 1 million unique cDNA reads for two donors, one aged 18 to 30 and the other aged 80 or older.

To prepare the library, 5' RACE was applied. The run used an Illumina HiSeq 2500. A second 7 to 11 cycle PCR used a sample-barcoded 5' primer and a J-beta primer mix. Each TCR beta cDNA molecule received a unique molecular identifier from a template-switch 5' adaptor carrying 12 random nucleotides. Each sample yielded at least 3 million CDR3-containing paired-end reads. The Mint cDNA synthesis kit, primed by a TRBC-specific oligonucleotide, was used to synthesize first-strand cDNA from all RNA. Following uracil-DNA glycosylase treatment, a first 18-cycle PCR with universal primers M1SS and BC2_uni_R was performed on all cDNA. In the authors' own workflow: Each sample was normalized by randomly selecting 1 million high-quality reads, each carrying a distinct molecular identifier. Reads sharing molecular identifiers were discarded rather than binned into consensus sequences. MiTCR, with a Q25 quality threshold and the strictest error-elimination algorithm, was used for CDR3 identification, clonotype clustering and error correction. A nonparametric unseen species model with Euler transformation was used to estimate lower-bound total TCR beta diversity. TCRdb itself trimmed the public reads at Q25 with fastp, ran MiXCR and retained productive beta chains. Rows with a matching CDR3 protein are joined into one entry that keeps the most common DNA and genes. These V and J calls derive from TCRdb rather than the authors' analysis. The sample table contains 550,000 to 750,000 distinct CDR3 sequences; only one count was recorded for 21% of them. The ten top clones hold roughly 3.7% of the sample.

Beyond this particular receptor, the publication reports: Total diversity estimates from one million sequenced T cells were considered lower bounds and underestimates. Conclusive comparison of naive and antigen-experienced compartments was prevented by the profiling of bulk unsorted PBMCs. Compared with the aged group, the long-lived group had more naive CD4+ T cells, fewer expanded clones and increased TCR diversity, suggesting age selection. Because donor CMV infection status was unknown, age-related changes in expanded clonotypes were potentially confounded. A strong correlation was found between observed TCR beta diversity and the percentage of naive T cells measured by flow cytometry. Observed TCR beta diversity per million T cells fell roughly linearly with age, and a significant reduction was already apparent by age approximately 40.

The sequenced sample was blood. The sequence derives from a man in his 70s in good health. The chain is encoded by TRBV20-1 joined to TRBJ1-3; the D gene identity is not certain. The DNA is as follows: TGCAGTGCTAGAGACCCGGGCCACTCTGGAAACACCATATATTTT. Translated, this gives CSARDPGHSGNTIYF.